This record covers a single TCR beta chain. This sample was included in a study of blood T cell repertoires in COVID-19. Background on the study: COVID-19 samples from acute and convalescent phases originated in the United States, Italy and Spain. PBMCs, B-cell-depleted T cells, or T cells were the source of the cDNA or gDNA that made up the material.

Per the original methods: Researchers report that nucleated cell counts were estimated from reference gene primer amplification. Sequencing was performed with immunoSEQ multiplex PCR; in TCRdb, only in-frame clones are kept and a portion is missing. V, J and clone size derive from that table, while D and trimming were established from the DNA sequence. Of 150,000 or so clones listed, around four fifths are singletons. Trimming removed 5 bases at V and 6 bases at J, with 11 bases between. The CDR3 has 13 amino acids. CDR1 is SEHNR and CDR2 is FQNEAQ in the germline V gene (reference sequence). This receptor was identified in a woman in her forties with active or convalescent COVID-19. This sequence joins TRBV7-9 and TRBJ2-1; D might be TRBD2 (5 bases). Sequenced material: peripheral blood. DNA of the CDR3: TGTGCCAGCAGCCCCCCCGGAGGCAATGAGCAGTTCTTC. Amino acids: CASSPPGGNEQFF.